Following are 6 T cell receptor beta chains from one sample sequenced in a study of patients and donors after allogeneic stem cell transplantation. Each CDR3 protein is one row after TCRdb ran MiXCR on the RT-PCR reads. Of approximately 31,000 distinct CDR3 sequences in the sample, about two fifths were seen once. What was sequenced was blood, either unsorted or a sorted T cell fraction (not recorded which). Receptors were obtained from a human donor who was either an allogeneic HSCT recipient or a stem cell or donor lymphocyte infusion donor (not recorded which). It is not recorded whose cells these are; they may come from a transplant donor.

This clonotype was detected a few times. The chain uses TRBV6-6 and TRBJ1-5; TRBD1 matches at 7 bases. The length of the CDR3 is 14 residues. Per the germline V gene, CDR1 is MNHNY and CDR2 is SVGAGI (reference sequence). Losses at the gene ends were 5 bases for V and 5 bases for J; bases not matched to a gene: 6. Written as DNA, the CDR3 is TGTGCCAGCAGTGACAGGGTACGCGATCAGCCCCAGCATTTT. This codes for CASSDRVRDQPQHF.

CDR3 in DNA: TGTGCCAGCAGCCAAGTGGAGGAGCAGTTCTTC. It codes for CASSQVEEQFF. The chain recombines TRBV4-2 with TRBJ2-1; D remains ambiguous. The CDR3 extends over 11 amino acids. V lost 1 base and J lost 10, with 5 bases in between. The germline V gene has CDR1 LGHNA and CDR2 YNFKEQ.

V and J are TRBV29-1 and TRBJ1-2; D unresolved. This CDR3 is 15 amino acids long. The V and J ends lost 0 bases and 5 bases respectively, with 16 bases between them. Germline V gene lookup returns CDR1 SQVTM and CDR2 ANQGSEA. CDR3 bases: TGCAGCGTTGAAGATCTTCGGGGTTATGGGTATGGCTACACCTTC. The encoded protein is CSVEDLRGYGYGYTF.

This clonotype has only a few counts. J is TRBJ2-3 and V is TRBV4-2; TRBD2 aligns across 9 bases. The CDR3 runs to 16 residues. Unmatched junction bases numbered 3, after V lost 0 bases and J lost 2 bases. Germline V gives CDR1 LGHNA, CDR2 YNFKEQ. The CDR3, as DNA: TGTGCCAGCAGCCAAGAGGGACTAGCAGACACAGATACGCAGTATTTT. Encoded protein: CASSQEGLADTDTQYF.

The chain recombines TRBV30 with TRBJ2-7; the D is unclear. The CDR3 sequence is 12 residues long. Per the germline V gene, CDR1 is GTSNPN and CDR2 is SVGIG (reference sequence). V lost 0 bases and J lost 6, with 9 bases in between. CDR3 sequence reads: CAWSVQRTEQYV. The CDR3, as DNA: TGTGCCTGGAGTGTACAACGTACCGAGCAGTACGTC.

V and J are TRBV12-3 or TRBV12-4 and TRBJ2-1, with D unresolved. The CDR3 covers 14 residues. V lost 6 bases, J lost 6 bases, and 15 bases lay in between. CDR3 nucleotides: TGTGCCAGCAGGCCTAAGAGAAGAGGCAATGAGCAGTTCTTC. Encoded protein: CASRPKRRGNEQFF.